Following are 11 T cell receptor beta chains from one sample sequenced in a study of neurological immune-mediated disorders. Using its own MiXCR run on the 5' RACE reads, TCRdb lists one record per CDR3 protein. Here the sample spans approximately 100,000 distinct CDR3 sequences, 3.5% being singletons. The sequenced sample was PBMCs. The receptors shown here come from a woman younger than 35 with multiple sclerosis.

This clonotype was observed a few times. The chain uses TRBV2 and TRBJ2-1; D unresolved. The CDR3 is 12 residues long. V was shortened by 8 bases and J by 5 bases, with 10 bases between the two germline ends. CDR1 is SNHLY, CDR2 FYNNEI, per germline. Here the CDR3 reads CASEVGDNEQFF. CDR3 in DNA: TGTGCCAGCGAAGTAGGAGACAATGAGCAGTTCTTC.

This clonotype was detected ten times or more. The chain joins TRBV5-1 to TRBJ2-2, with 9 bases identical to TRBD1. Trimming at V came to 6 bases and at J to 5 bases, leaving 11 bases not matched to a gene. The CDR3 length is 16 residues. CDR1 SGHRS and CDR2 YFSETQ come from the germline V gene. CDR3 protein: CASTPGQGGRTGELFF. The CDR3 coding sequence is TGCGCCAGCACACCGGGACAGGGCGGTAGGACCGGGGAGCTGTTTTTT.

Comment on this clonotype: A much larger clone is a single base away; this may be a read error. The gene calls are TRBV14 and TRBJ1-3; D is uncertain. The CDR3 consists of 15 residues. Germline values: CDR1 SGHDN, CDR2 FVKESK. The CDR3 loop is CASSLKRTTGKTIYF. CDR3 sequence (DNA): TGTGCCAGCAGCCTTAAAAGGACCACTGGAAAAACCATATATTTT.

This clonotype was counted many times. The V gene is TRBV5-5, the J gene TRBJ1-4; D is unclear. Looked up from germline, CDR1 is SGHKS and CDR2 is YYEKEE (reference sequence). The CDR3 contains 14 residues. Trimming left V 1 base short and J 8 bases short, with 12 bases between. The CDR3 protein is CASSLSMSEEKLFF. The CDR3 DNA reads TGTGCCAGCAGCTTGTCAATGTCCGAGGAAAAACTGTTTTTT.

At least ten counts were recorded for this clonotype. The CDR3 here is CSAQRQAYEQYF. As DNA, the CDR3 is TGCAGTGCTCAAAGACAGGCCTACGAGCAGTACTTC. V and J are TRBV20-1 and TRBJ2-7, with a possible D match to TRBD1 (6 bases). The germline CDR1 and CDR2 sequences are DFQATT and SNEGSKA (reference sequence). The CDR3 runs to 12 residues. Trimming took off 5 bases at V and 2 bases at J, with 10 bases between the two ends.

This clonotype was recorded many times. One end of the junction varies from germline; a read error may be responsible. This chain joins TRBV7-7 and TRBJ2-5; possibly TRBD1 for D (5 bases). Germline CDR1 reads SSHAT; CDR2 reads FNYEAQ (reference sequence). This CDR3 has 13 residues. The CDR3 DNA reads TGTGCTAGCAGCCCAGTTCATCAAGGGGCCCAGTACTTC. Its translation is CASSPVHQGAQYF.

This clonotype occurred many times. The chain uses TRBV9 and TRBJ1-4; D is unresolved. V was clipped by 6 bases and J by 2 bases, with 11 bases between them. CDR1 and CDR2 from the germline V gene are SGDLS and YYNGEE. The CDR3 spans 14 residues. DNA of the CDR3: TGTGCCAGCAACCCTAGGGAGACTAATGAAAAACTGTTTTTT. This translates into CASNPRETNEKLFF.

The table lists this clonotype with many counts. V gene TRBV11-2 combines with J gene TRBJ2-3; D may match TRBD1 or TRBD2 (5 bases each). The germline V gene encodes CDR1 SGHAT and CDR2 FQNNGV. V lost 8 bases and J lost 0, with 15 bases in between. The CDR3 sequence is 15 residues long. The CDR3 reads CASELGEFSTDTQYF. The CDR3 DNA follows: TGTGCCAGCGAACTAGGGGAGTTCAGCACAGATACGCAGTATTTT.

In this sample, this clonotype turned up many times. The chain couples TRBV5-1 to TRBJ2-7; a weak D match, TRBD1 (5 bases). CDR1 is SGHRS and CDR2 is YFSETQ in the germline V gene. Trimming shortened V by 3 bases and J by 2 bases, and 9 bases separated the two germline ends. The CDR3 is 13 residues long. In nucleotides, the CDR3 is TGCGCCAGCAGCTATGACAGCCCCTACGAGCAGTACTTC. This sequence encodes CASSYDSPYEQYF.

This clonotype was observed a handful of times. The V gene is TRBV5-1, the J gene TRBJ1-2; 9 bases align to TRBD1. This CDR3 comprises 20 residues. CDR1 and CDR2 from the germline V gene are SGHRS and YFSETQ. J was trimmed by 3 bases and V by 0 bases; bases with no gene match: 18. The CDR3 spells CASSLAVQVTGGNNDYGYTF. For the CDR3, the DNA is TGCGCCAGCAGCTTGGCCGTTCAGGTGACAGGGGGGAATAACGACTATGGCTACACCTTC.

This clonotype was observed at least ten times. The chain joins TRBV6-1 to TRBJ1-1; no reliable D call. CDR1 is MNHNS and CDR2 is SASEGT in the germline V gene. The CDR3 extends over 12 amino acids. V gave up 2 bases and J gave up 4 bases, with 5 bases separating them. CDR3 region: CASSEFGTEAFF. In DNA form, the CDR3 reads TGTGCCAGCAGTGAATTTGGCACTGAAGCTTTCTTT.